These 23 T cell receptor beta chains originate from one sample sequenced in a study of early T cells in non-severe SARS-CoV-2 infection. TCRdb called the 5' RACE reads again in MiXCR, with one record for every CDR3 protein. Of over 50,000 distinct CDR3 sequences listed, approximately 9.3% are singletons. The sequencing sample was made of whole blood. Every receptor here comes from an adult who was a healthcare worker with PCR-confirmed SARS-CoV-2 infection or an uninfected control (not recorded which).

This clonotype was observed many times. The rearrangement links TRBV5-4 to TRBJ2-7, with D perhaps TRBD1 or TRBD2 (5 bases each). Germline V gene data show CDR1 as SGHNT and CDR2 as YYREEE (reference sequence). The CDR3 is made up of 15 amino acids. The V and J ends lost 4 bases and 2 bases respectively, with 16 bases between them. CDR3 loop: CASSPSGPGPYEQYV. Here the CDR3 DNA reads TGTGCCAGCAGCCCATCCGGGCCGGGGCCCTACGAGCAGTACGTC.

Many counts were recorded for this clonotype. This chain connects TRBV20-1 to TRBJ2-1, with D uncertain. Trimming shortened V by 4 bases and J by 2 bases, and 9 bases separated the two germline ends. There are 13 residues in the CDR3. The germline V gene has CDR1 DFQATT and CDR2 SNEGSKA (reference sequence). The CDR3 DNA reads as TGCAGTGCTACTTTGCATACCTACAATGAGCAGTTCTTC. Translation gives CSATLHTYNEQFF.

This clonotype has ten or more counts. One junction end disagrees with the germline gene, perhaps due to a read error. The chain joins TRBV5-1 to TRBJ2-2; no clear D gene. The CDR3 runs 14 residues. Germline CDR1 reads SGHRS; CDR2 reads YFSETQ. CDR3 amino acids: CASSLAANTGELFF. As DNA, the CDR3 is TGTGCCAGCAGTTTGGCGGCGAACACCGGGGAGCTGTTTTTT. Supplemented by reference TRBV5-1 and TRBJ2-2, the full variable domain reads KAGVTQTPRYLIKTRGQQVTLSCSPISGHRSVSWYQQTPGQGLQFLFEYFSETQRNKGNFPGRFSGRQFSNSRSEMNVSTLELGDSALYLCASSLAANTGELFFGEGSRLTVL.

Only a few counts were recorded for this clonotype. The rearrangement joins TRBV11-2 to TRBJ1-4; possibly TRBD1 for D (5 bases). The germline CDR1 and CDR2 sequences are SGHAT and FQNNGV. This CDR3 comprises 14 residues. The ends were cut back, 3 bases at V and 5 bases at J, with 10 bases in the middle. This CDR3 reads CASSFRGRNEKLFF. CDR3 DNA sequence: TGTGCCAGCAGCTTTAGGGGAAGAAATGAAAAACTGTTTTTT.

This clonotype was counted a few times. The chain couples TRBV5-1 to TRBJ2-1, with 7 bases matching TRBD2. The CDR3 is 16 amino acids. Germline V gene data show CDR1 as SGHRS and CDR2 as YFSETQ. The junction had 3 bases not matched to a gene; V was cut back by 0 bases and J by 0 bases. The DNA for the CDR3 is TGCGCCAGCAGCTTGGCCGGCGGGAGCTCCTACAATGAGCAGTTCTTC. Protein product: CASSLAGGSSYNEQFF.

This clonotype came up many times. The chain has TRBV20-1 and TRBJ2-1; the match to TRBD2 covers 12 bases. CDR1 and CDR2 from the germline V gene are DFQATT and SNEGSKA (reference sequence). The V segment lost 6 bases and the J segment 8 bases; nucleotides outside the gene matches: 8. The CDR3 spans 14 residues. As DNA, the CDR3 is TGCAGTGCCCCTAGCGGGGGGGCTAGGTATGAGCAGTTCTTC. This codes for CSAPSGGARYEQFF.

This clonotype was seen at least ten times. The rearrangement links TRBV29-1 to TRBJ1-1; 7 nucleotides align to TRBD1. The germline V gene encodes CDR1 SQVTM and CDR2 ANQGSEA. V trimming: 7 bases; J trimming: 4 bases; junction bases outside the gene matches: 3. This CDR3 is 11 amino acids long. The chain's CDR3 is CSGTGATEAFF. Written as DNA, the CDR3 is TGCAGCGGCACAGGGGCCACTGAAGCTTTCTTT.

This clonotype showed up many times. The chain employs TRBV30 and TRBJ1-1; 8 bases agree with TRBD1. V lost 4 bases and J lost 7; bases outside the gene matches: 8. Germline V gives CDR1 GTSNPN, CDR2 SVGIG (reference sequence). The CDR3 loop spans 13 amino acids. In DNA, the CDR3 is TGTGCCTGGAACTCCGGGACAGGCAATGAAGCTTTCTTT. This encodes CAWNSGTGNEAFF.

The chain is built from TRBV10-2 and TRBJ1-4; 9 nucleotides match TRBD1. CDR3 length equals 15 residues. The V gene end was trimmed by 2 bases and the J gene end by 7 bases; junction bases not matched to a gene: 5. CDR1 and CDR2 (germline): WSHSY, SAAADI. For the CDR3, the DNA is TGCGCCAGCAGTGAGGGGACAGGGCGAACTGAAAAACTGTTTTTT. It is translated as CASSEGTGRTEKLFF.

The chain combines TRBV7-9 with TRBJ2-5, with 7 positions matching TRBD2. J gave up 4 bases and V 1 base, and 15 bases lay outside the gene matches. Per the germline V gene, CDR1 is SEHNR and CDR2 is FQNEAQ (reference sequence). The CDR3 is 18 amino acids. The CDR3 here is CASSLGSGELLWLETQYF. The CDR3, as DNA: TGTGCCAGCAGCTTAGGCAGCGGGGAGTTGCTCTGGCTAGAGACCCAGTACTTC.

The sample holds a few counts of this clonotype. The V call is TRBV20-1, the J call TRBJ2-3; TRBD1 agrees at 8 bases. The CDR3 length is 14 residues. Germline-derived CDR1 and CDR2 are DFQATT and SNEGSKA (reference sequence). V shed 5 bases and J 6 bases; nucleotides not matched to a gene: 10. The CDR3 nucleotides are TGCAGTGCTGAGCCGACAGGGGCAGTTGATACGCAGTATTTT. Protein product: CSAEPTGAVDTQYF.

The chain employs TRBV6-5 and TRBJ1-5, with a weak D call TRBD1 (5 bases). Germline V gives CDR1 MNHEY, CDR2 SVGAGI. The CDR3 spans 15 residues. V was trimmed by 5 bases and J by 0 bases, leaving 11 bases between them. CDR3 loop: CASSKTVSSNQPQHF. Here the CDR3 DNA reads TGTGCCAGCAGTAAGACAGTGAGTAGCAATCAGCCCCAGCATTTT.

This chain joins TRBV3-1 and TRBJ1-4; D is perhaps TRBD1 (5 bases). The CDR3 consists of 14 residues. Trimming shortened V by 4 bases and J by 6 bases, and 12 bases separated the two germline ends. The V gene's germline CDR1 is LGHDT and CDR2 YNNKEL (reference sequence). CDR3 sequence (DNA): TGTGCCAGCAGCCGCGGACACCTAGATGAAAAACTGTTTTTT. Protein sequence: CASSRGHLDEKLFF.

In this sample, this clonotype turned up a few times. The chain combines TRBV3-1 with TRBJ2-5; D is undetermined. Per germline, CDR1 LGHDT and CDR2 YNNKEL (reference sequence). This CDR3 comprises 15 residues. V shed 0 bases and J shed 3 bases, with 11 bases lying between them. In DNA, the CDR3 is TGTGCCAGCAGCCAAGAGGGCCTTAAAAAAGAGACCCAGTACTTC. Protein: CASSQEGLKKETQYF.

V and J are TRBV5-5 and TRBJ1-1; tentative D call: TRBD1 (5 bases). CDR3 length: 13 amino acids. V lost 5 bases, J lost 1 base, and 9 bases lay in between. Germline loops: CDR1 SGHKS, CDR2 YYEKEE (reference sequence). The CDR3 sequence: CASRPGPNTEAFF. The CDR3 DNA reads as TGTGCCAGCAGGCCGGGACCGAACACTGAAGCTTTCTTT.

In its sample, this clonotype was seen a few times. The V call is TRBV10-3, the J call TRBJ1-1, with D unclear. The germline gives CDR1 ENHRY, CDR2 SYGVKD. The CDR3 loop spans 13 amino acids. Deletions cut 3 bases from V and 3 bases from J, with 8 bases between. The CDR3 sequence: CAISDGPYTEAFF. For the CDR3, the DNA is TGTGCCATCAGTGACGGGCCCTACACTGAAGCTTTCTTT.

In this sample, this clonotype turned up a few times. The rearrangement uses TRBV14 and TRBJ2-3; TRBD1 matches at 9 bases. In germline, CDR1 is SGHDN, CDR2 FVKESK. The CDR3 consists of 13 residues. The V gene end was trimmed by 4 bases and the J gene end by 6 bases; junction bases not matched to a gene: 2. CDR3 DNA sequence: TGTGCCAGCAGCCGGACAGGGGTCGATACGCAGTATTTT. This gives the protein CASSRTGVDTQYF.

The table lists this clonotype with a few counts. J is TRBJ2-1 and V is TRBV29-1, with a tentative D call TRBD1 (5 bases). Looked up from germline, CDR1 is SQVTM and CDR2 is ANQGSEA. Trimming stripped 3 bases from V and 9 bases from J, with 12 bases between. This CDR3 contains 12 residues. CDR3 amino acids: CSVDRRAGEQFF. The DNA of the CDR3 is TGCAGCGTTGACCGCAGGGCCGGTGAGCAGTTCTTC.

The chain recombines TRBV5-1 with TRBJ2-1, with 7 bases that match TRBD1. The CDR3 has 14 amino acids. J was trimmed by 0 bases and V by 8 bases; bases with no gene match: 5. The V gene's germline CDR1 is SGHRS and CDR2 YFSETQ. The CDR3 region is CASTDRDSYNEQFF. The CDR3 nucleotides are TGCGCCAGTACCGACAGGGACTCCTACAATGAGCAGTTCTTC.

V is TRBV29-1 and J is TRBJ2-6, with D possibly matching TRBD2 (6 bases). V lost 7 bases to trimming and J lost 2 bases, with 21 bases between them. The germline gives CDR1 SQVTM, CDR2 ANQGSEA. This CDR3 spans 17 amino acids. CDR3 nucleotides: TGCAGCGCCCAGCCCGGGGCGGGGAACCCTGGGGCCAACGTCCTGACTTTC. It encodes CSAQPGAGNPGANVLTF.

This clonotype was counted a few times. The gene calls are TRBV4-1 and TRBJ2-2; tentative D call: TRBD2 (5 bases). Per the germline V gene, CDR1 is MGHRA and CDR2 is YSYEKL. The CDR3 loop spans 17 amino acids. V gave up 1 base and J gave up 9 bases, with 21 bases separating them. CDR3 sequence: CASSQVSMGVSERELFF. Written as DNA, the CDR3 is TGCGCCAGCAGCCAAGTTAGTATGGGAGTCTCTGAGAGGGAGCTGTTTTTT.

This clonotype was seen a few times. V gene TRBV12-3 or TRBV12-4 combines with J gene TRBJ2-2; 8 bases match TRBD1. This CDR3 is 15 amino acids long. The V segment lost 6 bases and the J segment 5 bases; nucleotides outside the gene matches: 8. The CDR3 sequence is CASSLGQGPTGELFF. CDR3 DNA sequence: TGTGCCAGCAGCCTCGGACAGGGCCCAACCGGGGAGCTGTTTTTT.

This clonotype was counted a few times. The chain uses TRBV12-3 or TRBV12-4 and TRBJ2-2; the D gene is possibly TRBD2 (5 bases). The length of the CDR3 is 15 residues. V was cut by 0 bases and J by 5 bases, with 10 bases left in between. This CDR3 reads CASSLALRGTGELFF. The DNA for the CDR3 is TGTGCCAGCAGTTTAGCGCTACGGGGTACCGGGGAGCTGTTTTTT.